What follows is one T cell receptor (beta chain) and its context. The germline V gene encodes CDR1 SGDLS and CDR2 YYNGEE. Trimming stripped 4 bases from V and 5 bases from J, with 12 bases between. The length of the CDR3 is 14 residues. This sample is drawn from a study of shared clonotypes between healthy human individuals. Using immunoSEQ multiplex PCR, the repertoire was profiled, and TCRdb retains in-frame clones only, with some absent. In the table there are 520,000 or so clones, about four fifths of which are singletons. This TCR derives from a middle-aged woman in good health. Some clones in this sample may be carry-over from other donors' samples. The material sequenced was PBMCs. The chain couples TRBV9 to TRBJ2-2, with D hard to call. The CDR3 reads CASSPGPVTGELFF. CDR3 nucleotide sequence: TGTGCCAGCAGCCCCGGTCCCGTAACCGGGGAGCTGTTTTTT.